The clone carrying this T cell receptor (beta chain) was counted once. Profiling relied on immunoSEQ multiplex PCR, and the TCRdb table lists in-frame clones only, not all of them. This table has about 120,000 clones, about 90% appearing once. Trimming shortened V by 6 bases and J by 0 bases, and 11 bases separated the two germline ends. The CDR3 contains 15 residues. The germline V gene has CDR1 SNHLY and CDR2 FYNNEI. This record comes from a study of radiotherapy plus CTLA-4 blockade in lung cancer. The overall study: Across the patients, objective responses occurred in 15% to 20%, and disease control in roughly 30%.

CTLA-4 blockade with ipilimumab, together with focal radiation, was given to patients with chemo-refractory metastatic non-small-cell lung cancer. The receptor was isolated from a human donor with non-small cell lung cancer that progressed on radiotherapy plus ipilimumab. V gene TRBV2 combines with J gene TRBJ1-4; D ambiguous. The starting material was peripheral blood, obtained from a patient treated with radiotherapy plus ipilimumab. The CDR3 coding sequence is TGTGCCAGCAGACCCGGAAGAGCAACTAATGAAAAACTGTTTTTT. It yields the protein CASRPGRATNEKLFF.